This T cell receptor beta chain was recovered during a study of blood T cell repertoires in COVID-19. The CDR3 runs 16 residues. Germline CDR1 SGHTA, CDR2 FQGTGA. V shed 5 bases and J 8 bases; nucleotides not matched to a gene: 8. How the authors handled the data: By means of reference gene primer amplification, nucleated cell counts were estimated. Some clones are missing from TCRdb's copy, which holds only in-frame ones; the method was immunoSEQ multiplex PCR. The V and J calls and clone size are taken from that table; D and trimming were inferred from the DNA. The table has around 260,000 clones, about 88% seen once.

V gene TRBV7-3 combines with J gene TRBJ2-1, with TRBD2 matching over 14 bases. The receptor was isolated from a young man with active or convalescent COVID-19. The sequencing sample was made of peripheral blood. The DNA for the CDR3 is TGTGCCAGCAGCCCAAGCGGACTAGCGGGGGGCTATGAGCAGTTCTTC. Translating it yields CASSPSGLAGGYEQFF. The variable domain in full, with the rest retrieved from reference TRBV7-3 and TRBJ2-1, is GAGVSQTPSNKVTEKGKYVELRCDPISGHTALYWYRQSLGQGPEFLIYFQGTGAADDSGLPNDRFFAVRPEGSVSTLKIQRTERGDSAVYLCASSPSGLAGGYEQFFGPGTRLTVL.